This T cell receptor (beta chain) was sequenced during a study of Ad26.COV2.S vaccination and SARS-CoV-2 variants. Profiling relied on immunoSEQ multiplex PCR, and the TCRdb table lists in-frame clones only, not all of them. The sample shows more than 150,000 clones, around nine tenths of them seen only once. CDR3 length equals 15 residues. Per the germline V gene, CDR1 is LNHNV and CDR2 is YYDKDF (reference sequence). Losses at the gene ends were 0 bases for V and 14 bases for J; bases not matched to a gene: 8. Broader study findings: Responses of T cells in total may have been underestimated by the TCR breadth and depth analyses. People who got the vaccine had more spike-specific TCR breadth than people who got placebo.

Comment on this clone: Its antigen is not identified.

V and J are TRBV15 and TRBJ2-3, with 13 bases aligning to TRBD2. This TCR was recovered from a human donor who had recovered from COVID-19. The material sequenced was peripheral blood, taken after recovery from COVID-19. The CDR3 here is CATSRDRTSGGVPYF. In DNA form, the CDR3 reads TGTGCCACCAGCAGAGATCGCACTAGCGGGGGGGTGCCGTATTTT.